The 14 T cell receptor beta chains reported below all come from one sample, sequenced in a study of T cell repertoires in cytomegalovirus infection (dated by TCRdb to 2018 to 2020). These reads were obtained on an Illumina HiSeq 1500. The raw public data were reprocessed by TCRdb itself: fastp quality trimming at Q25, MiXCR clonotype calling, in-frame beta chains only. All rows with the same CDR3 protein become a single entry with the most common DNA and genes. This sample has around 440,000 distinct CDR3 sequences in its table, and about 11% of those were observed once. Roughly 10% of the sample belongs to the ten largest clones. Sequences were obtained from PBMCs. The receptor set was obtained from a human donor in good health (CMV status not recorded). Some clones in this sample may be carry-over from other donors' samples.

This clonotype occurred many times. For the CDR3, the DNA is TGTGCCAGCAGCTTAGAGGCACATGGAAACACCATATATTTT. It encodes CASSLEAHGNTIYF. This sequence joins TRBV7-2 and TRBJ1-3; D not certain. Germline V gene data show CDR1 as SGHTA and CDR2 as FQGNSA. V was cut by 1 base and J by 3 bases, with 7 bases left in between. This CDR3 is built from 14 residues.

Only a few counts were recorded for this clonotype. The CDR3 nucleotides read TGTGCCAGCAGCTTCGGGACTAGCGGGGAGGATGAGCAGTTCTTC. Protein product: CASSFGTSGEDEQFF. The chain uses TRBV7-9 and TRBJ2-1; 13 nucleotides match TRBD2. CDR3 length: 15 residues. CDR1 and CDR2 from the germline V gene are SEHNR and FQNEAQ (reference sequence). J lost 8 bases, V lost 3 bases, and 4 bases had no gene match.

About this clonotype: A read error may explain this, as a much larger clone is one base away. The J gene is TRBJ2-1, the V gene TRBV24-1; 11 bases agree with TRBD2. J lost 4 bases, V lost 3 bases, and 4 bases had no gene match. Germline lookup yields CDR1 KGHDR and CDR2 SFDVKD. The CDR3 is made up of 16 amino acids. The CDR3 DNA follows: TGTGCCACCAGTGATCTCGGACTAGCGGGTTACAATGAGCAGTTCTTC. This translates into CATSDLGLAGYNEQFF.

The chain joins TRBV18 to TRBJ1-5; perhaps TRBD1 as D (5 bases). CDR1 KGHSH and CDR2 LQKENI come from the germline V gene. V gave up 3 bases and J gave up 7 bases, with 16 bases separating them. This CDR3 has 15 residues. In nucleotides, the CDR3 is TGTGCCAGCTCACCGCGGGACGGTGGAGGACAGCCCCAGCATTTT. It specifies CASSPRDGGGQPQHF.

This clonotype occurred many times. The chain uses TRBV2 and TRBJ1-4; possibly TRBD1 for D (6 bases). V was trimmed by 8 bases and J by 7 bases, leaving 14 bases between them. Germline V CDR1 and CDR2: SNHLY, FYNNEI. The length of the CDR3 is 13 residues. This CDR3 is CASWGQGGEKLFF. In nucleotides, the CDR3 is TGTGCCAGCTGGGGGCAGGGCGGTGAAAAACTGTTTTTT.

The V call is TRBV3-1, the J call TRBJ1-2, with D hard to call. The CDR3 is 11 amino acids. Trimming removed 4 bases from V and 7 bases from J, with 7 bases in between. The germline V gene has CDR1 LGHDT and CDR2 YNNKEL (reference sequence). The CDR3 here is CASSLTVGYTF. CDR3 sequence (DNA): TGTGCCAGCAGCCTGACGGTTGGCTACACCTTC.

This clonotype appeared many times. The CDR3 DNA is TGTGCCACCAGTGATACAAGGGGGGGAATCGGCGGCTACACCTTC. Protein sequence: CATSDTRGGIGGYTF. The V and J genes are TRBV24-1 and TRBJ1-2, with TRBD1 as a possible D gene (6 bases). Germline V lookup: CDR1 KGHDR, CDR2 SFDVKD. CDR3 length: 15 amino acids. V lost 3 bases, J lost 8 bases, and 18 bases lay in between.

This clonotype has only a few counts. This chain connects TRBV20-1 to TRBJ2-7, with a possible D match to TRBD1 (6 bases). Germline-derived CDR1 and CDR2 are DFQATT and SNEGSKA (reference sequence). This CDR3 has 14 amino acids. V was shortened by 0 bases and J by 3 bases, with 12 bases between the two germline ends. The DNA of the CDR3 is TGCAGTGCTAGAGATCGGAAAGGGGGCTACGAGCAGTACTTC. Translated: CSARDRKGGYEQYF.

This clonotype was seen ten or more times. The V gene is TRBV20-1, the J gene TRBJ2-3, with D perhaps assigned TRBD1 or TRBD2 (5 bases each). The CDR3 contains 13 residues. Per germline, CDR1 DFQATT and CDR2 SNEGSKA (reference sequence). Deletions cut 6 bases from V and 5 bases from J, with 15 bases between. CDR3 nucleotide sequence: TGCAGTGCCCTCGGTGGGGACGGAGATACGCAGTATTTT. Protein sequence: CSALGGDGDTQYF.

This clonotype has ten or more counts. CDR3 loop: CASSSGLAGIELIENEQFF. The CDR3 coding sequence is TGTGCCAGCAGTTCGGGACTAGCGGGAATTGAACTTATCGAGAATGAGCAGTTCTTC. This rearrangement joins TRBV6-2 or TRBV6-3 to TRBJ2-1, with TRBD2 identical over 13 bases. The junction had 16 bases not matched to a gene; V was cut back by 4 bases and J by 7 bases. The CDR3 has 19 amino acids. Germline V CDR1 and CDR2: MNHEY, SVGEGT.

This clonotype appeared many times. The CDR3: CSAISAASYNSPLHF. The CDR3 region has the DNA TGCAGTGCTATTTCCGCTGCATCCTATAATTCACCCCTCCACTTT. The chain recombines TRBV20-1 with TRBJ1-6; D gene unclear. The V and J ends lost 4 bases and 1 base respectively, with 11 bases between them. This CDR3 has 15 residues. Germline loops: CDR1 DFQATT, CDR2 SNEGSKA (reference sequence).

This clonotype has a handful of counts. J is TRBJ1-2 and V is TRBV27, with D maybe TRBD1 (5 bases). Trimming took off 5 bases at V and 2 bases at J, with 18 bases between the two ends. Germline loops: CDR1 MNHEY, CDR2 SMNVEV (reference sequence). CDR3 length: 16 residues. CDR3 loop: CASSGGDFGANYGYTF. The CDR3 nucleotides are TGTGCCAGCAGTGGGGGGGACTTCGGGGCGAACTATGGCTACACCTTC.

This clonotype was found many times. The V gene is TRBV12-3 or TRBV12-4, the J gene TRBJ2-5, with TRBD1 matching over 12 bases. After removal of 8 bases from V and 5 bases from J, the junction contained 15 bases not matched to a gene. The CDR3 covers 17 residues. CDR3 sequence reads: CASSGTGGWYVRETQYF. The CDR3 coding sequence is TGTGCCAGCTCCGGGACAGGGGGCTGGTATGTTCGGGAGACCCAGTACTTC.

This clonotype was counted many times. The CDR3 DNA is TGCAGCGTAGACCTTGGGACTAGCAGAGAGTATGCCGGGGAGCTGTTTTTT. Its translation: CSVDLGTSREYAGELFF. This chain connects TRBV29-1 to TRBJ2-2; 9 positions match TRBD2. Germline V gene sequence: CDR1 SQVTM, CDR2 ANQGSEA. V lost 6 bases, J lost 6 bases, and 17 bases stayed unmatched. The CDR3 has 17 amino acids.